The clone carrying this TCR beta chain appeared many times. What it binds is not known. These data originate in a study of CD8 T cells in ankylosing spondylitis. One entry per CDR3 protein, called by TCRdb with MiXCR from the 5' RACE reads. The sample lists 190,000 or so distinct CDR3 sequences, about 13% occurring once. The ends lost 6 bases at V and 8 bases at J; junction bases unmatched: 13. The CDR3 has 16 residues. Whole-study results and caveats: A TCR beta motif of 8 or 9 highly homologous variants appeared characteristic of ankylosing spondylitis blood.

The rearrangement uses TRBV12-3 or TRBV12-4 and TRBJ2-1; 10 bases are shared with TRBD2. The specimen sequenced was blood, either unsorted or a sorted T cell fraction (not recorded which). The TCR originated in a male donor with ankylosing spondylitis or in good health (not recorded which). CDR3 DNA sequence: TGTGCCAGCAGCCCTTTTCAGCGGGAGGGTGGGGATGAGCAGTTCTTC. Protein product: CASSPFQREGGDEQFF.